These 13 T cell receptor beta chains share one sample of origin, sequenced in a study of radiotherapy plus CTLA-4 blockade in lung cancer (dated by TCRdb to 2017 to 2018). The protocol used for the library was the immunoSEQ multiplex PCR assay. TCRdb stores this immuneACCESS table with in-frame sequences only. Part of the clones is absent; in the studies checked, under half of the shortfall reflects unresolved V genes, and no reason is known for the rest. Within this sample are 55,000 to 75,000 clones, with 65% to 85% of them counted one time only. The ten largest clones take up 16% of the sample. Sequenced here: peripheral blood, sampled from a patient treated with radiotherapy plus ipilimumab. The receptors come from a human donor with non-small cell lung cancer whose response to radiotherapy plus ipilimumab could not be evaluated. Some clones in this sample may be carry-over from other donors' samples.

The chain combines TRBV11-2 with TRBJ2-3, with 9 bases fitting TRBD2. CDR1 is SGHAT, CDR2 FQNNGV, per germline. V trimming: 0 bases; J trimming: 0 bases; junction bases outside the gene matches: 4. The length of the CDR3 is 17 residues. As DNA, the CDR3 is TGTGCCAGCAGCTTAGAGCCAGCGGGGGGTAGCACAGATACGCAGTATTTT. This encodes CASSLEPAGGSTDTQYF.

The chain links TRBV6-1 to TRBJ1-4; D is possibly TRBD1 (6 bases). Looked up from germline, CDR1 is MNHNS and CDR2 is SASEGT. The V end was cut by 10 bases, the J end by 3 bases, with 9 bases between. The CDR3 runs to 12 residues. CDR3: CAIQGPNEKLFF. CDR3 nucleotide sequence: TGTGCCATACAGGGACCTAATGAAAAACTGTTTTTT.

This clone was seen a single time. The V call is TRBV6-5, the J call TRBJ1-1; the match to TRBD1 covers 7 bases. Unmatched junction bases numbered 6, after V lost 4 bases and J lost 4 bases. The CDR3 contains 14 residues. The germline gives CDR1 MNHEY, CDR2 SVGAGI. CDR3 coding DNA: TGTGCCAGCAGTTCTTGGACAGGCGGCACTGAAGCTTTCTTT. Encoded protein: CASSSWTGGTEAFF.

The rearrangement joins TRBV6-1 to TRBJ2-3; D call uncertain. The CDR3 extends over 13 amino acids. V dropped 7 bases and J dropped 4 bases, with 12 bases sitting between them. Germline CDR1 is MNHNS and CDR2 is SASEGT. The CDR3 sequence is CASTQARADTQYF. CDR3 DNA sequence: TGTGCCAGCACCCAAGCCCGTGCAGATACGCAGTATTTT.

The rearrangement uses TRBV2 and TRBJ1-2, with 10 bases fitting TRBD1. V gave up 5 bases and J gave up 8 bases; unmatched junction bases: 5. The length of the CDR3 is 13 residues. CDR1 is SNHLY and CDR2 is FYNNEI in the germline V gene. The CDR3 spells CASSRQGARGYTF. For the CDR3, the DNA is TGTGCCAGCAGTCGACAGGGGGCGCGCGGCTACACCTTC.

The chain recombines TRBV19 with TRBJ2-5, with D possibly TRBD1 on 6 matching bases. Germline CDR1 and CDR2: LNHDA and SQIVND (reference sequence). Trimming cost V 5 bases and J 5 bases, with 12 bases left between them. This CDR3 region has 13 residues. CDR3 sequence reads: CASSAGAVETQYF. For the CDR3, the DNA is TGTGCCAGTAGTGCAGGGGCAGTCGAGACCCAGTACTTC.

J is TRBJ2-5 and V is TRBV5-1; the D gene is possibly TRBD1 (6 bases). CDR3 size: 14 residues. Trimming stripped 3 bases from V and 4 bases from J, with 13 bases between. Germline-derived CDR1 and CDR2 are SGHRS and YFSETQ. For the CDR3, the DNA is TGCGCCAGCAGCTACCCGGACAGAAGAGAGACCCAGTACTTC. It translates to CASSYPDRRETQYF.

In its sample, this clone was seen a few times. This chain connects TRBV7-9 to TRBJ2-3; the match to TRBD2 covers 8 bases. Germline V gives CDR1 SEHNR, CDR2 FQNEAQ (reference sequence). Losses at the gene ends were 4 bases for V and 6 bases for J; bases not matched to a gene: 12. This CDR3 has 16 residues. The CDR3 protein is CASSSEGTRVSDTQYF. The CDR3 coding sequence is TGTGCCAGCAGCTCCGAAGGGACTAGAGTATCGGATACGCAGTATTTT.

The gene calls are TRBV5-1 and TRBJ2-2, with 7 bases fitting TRBD1. This CDR3 is 17 amino acids long. Germline lookup yields CDR1 SGHRS and CDR2 YFSETQ. Germline trimming cut 3 bases from V and 0 bases from J; bases unmatched to any gene: 8. CDR3 DNA: TGCGCCAGCAGCTGGGACCAGGGGGTTGCGAACACCGGGGAGCTGTTTTTT. Its protein product is CASSWDQGVANTGELFF.

J is TRBJ2-5 and V is TRBV29-1; perhaps TRBD1 as D (5 bases). Germline V gene data show CDR1 as SQVTM and CDR2 as ANQGSEA. Deletions cut 5 bases from V and 5 bases from J, with 9 bases between. This CDR3 is 11 amino acids long. The CDR3 loop is CSVRPGETQYF. Here the CDR3 DNA reads TGCAGCGTTCGTCCAGGGGAGACCCAGTACTTC.

The chain combines TRBV5-1 with TRBJ2-7, with D possibly matching TRBD1 (6 bases). Trimming shortened V by 0 bases and J by 2 bases, and 15 bases separated the two germline ends. Germline V lookup: CDR1 SGHRS, CDR2 YFSETQ. CDR3 length: 16 residues. The CDR3 nucleotides read TGCGCCAGCAGCTTGGGACAGGCAAGGGGCCCCTACGAGCAGTACTTC. Translating gives CASSLGQARGPYEQYF.

The chain employs TRBV2 and TRBJ2-4; 13 bases are a match to TRBD2. Germline V gene data show CDR1 as SNHLY and CDR2 as FYNNEI. The length of the CDR3 is 17 residues. Trimming removed 4 bases from V and 8 bases from J; junction bases left unmatched: 11. The CDR3 reads CASSVEGLAGLRDIQYF. The CDR3 DNA reads as TGTGCCAGCAGTGTTGAGGGACTAGCGGGACTGAGGGACATTCAGTACTTC.

This chain joins TRBV15 and TRBJ1-1, with TRBD1 matching over 7 bases. The germline gives CDR1 LNHNV, CDR2 YYDKDF (reference sequence). The CDR3 spans 22 residues. Trimming at V came to 11 bases and at J to 0 bases, leaving 33 bases not matched to a gene. CDR3 nucleotides: TGTGCCGCCCAAAAAAAGGGGTTCACAGGGGACTCCCCGTCATGGATGAACACTGAAGCTTTCTTT. Residues: CAAQKKGFTGDSPSWMNTEAFF.